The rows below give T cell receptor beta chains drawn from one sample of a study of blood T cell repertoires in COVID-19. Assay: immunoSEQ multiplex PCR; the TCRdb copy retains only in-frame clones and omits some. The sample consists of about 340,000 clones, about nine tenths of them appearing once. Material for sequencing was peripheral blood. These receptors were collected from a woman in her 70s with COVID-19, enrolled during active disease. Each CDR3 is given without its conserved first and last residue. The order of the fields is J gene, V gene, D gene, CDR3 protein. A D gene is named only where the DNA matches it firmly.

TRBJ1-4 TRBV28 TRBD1 ASSPWTGYEKLF
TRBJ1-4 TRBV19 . ASSPRTVYEKLF
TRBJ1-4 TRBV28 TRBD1 ASSKTGISEKLF
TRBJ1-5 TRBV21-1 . ASPQGLNSNQPQH
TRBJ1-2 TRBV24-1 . ATSDRRAGGYT
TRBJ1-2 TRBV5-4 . ASSLEGGPGYGYT
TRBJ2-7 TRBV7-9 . ASSPSGEIEQY
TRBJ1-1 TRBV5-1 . ASSLATVNTEAF
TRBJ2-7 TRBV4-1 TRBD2 ASSQDRIGGSTREQY
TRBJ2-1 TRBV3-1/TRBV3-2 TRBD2 ASSQDRPSGGADNEQF
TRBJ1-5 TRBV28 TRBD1 ASSPGQGDNQPQH
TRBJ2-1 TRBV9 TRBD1 ASSVGGQLYNEQF
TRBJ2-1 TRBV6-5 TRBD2 ASSTQRGSYNEQF
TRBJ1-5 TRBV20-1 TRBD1 SASQGAVNQPQH
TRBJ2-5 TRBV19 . ASKTGQGGRETQY
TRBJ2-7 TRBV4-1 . ASSQGSPSYEQY
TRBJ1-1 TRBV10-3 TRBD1 AISEGQGKGNTEAF
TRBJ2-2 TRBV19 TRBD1 ASSSQGAAGELF
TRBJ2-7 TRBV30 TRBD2 ASALAGRSEQY
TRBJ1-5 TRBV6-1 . ASSELRNQPQH
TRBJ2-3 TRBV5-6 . ASSRPGGVSTDTQY
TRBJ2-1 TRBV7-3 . ASSLGAGHNEQF
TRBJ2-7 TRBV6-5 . ASSLSRTYEQY
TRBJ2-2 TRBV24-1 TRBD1 ATSDPTGRDGELF
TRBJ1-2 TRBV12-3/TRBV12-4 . ASSLGRGYGYT
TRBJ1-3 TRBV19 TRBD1 ASSITGGSGNTIY
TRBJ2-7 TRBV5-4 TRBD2 ASSLAGGPGEQY
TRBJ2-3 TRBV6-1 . ASSEGAIHTDTQY
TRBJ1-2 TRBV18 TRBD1 ASSPQGANYGYT
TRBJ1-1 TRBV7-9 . ASSSLSAGYDF
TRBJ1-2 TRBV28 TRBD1 ASSLPDRDYGYT
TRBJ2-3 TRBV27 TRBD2 ASSLQRGPTDTQY
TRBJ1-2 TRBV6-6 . ASHPEGSGYT
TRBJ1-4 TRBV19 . ASSRSNEKLF
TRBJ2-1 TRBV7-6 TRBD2 ASSLSGGRNEQF
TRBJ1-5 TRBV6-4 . ASSDSWAGKGYQPQH
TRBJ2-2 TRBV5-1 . ASSAIPGLSNTGELF
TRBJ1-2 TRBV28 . ASSTGVNYGYT
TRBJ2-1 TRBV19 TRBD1 ASSPRTGINEQF
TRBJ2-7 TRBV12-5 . ASGLVLNLSGNEQY
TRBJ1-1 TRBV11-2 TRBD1 ASSLVLFHRGSGGEAF
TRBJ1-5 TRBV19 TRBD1 ASSPRTGASLGNQPQH
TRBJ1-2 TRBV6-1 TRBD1 ASSDTGTGVYYGYT
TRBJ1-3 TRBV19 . ASSIDWAGSGNTIY
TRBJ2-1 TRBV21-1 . ASSNGTSGTLEQF
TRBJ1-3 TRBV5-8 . ASSPSGPGRGMSGNTIY
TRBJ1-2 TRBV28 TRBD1 ASNLQGALNYGYT
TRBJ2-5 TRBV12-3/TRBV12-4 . ASSPGRRETQY
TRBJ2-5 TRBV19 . ASSITSATETQY
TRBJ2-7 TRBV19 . ASSGQDSLANEQY
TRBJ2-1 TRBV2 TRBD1 ASSIQGFNEQF
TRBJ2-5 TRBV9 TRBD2 ASSVDTSGGQETQY
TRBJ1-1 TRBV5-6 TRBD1 ASSGTGITEAF
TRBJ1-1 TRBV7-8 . ASSLAGATEAF
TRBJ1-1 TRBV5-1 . ASRRTQGGEAF